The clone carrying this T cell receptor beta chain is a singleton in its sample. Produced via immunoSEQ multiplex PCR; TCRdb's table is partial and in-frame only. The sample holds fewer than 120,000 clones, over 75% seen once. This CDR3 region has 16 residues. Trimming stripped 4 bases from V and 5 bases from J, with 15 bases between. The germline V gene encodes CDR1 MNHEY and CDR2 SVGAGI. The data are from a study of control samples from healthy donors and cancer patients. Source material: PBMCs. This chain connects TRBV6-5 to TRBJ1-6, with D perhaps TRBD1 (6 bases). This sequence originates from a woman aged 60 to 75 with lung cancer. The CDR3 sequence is CASSFVSGADNSPLHF. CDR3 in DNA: TGTGCCAGCAGTTTCGTCTCGGGGGCGGATAATTCACCCCTCCACTTT.